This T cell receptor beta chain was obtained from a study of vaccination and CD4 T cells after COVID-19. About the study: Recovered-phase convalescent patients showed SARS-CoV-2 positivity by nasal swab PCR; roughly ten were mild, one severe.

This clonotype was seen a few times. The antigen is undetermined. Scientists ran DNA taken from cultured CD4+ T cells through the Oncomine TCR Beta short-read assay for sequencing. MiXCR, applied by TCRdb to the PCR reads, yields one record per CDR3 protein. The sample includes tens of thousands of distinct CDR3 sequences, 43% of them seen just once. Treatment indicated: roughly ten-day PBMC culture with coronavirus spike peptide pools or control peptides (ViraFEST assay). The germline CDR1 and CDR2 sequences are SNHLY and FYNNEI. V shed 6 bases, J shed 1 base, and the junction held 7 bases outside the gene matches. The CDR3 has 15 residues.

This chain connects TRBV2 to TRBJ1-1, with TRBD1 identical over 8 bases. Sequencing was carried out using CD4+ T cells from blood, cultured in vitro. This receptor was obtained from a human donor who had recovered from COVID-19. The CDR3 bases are TGTGCCAGCAGGGGGGTCAGGGGGCGGAACACTGAAGCTTTCTTT. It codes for CASRGVRGRNTEAFF.